The 20 T cell receptor beta chains below all came from one sample that was sequenced in a study of blood T cell repertoires in COVID-19. Clones were sequenced by immunoSEQ multiplex PCR, and TCRdb holds only the in-frame ones, with some missing. The profile shows around 310,000 clones, around nine tenths of them singletons. The specimen was PBMCs or T cells enriched from blood (not recorded which). The receptors come from a woman between 40 and 55 years old who had recovered from COVID-19.

This rearrangement joins TRBV6-5 to TRBJ2-5; D ambiguous. The V gene lost 4 bases and the J gene lost 4 bases, with 16 bases spanning the gap. Germline CDR1 and CDR2: MNHEY and SVGAGI. The CDR3 has 15 residues. The CDR3 protein is CASSSFLLIGETQYF. CDR3 nucleotides: TGTGCCAGCAGTTCTTTTCTACTCATCGGAGAGACCCAGTACTTC.

The chain has TRBV5-6 and TRBJ2-1; D is unclear. This CDR3 spans 13 amino acids. The V and J ends lost 3 bases and 8 bases respectively, with 12 bases between them. Germline values: CDR1 SGHDT, CDR2 YYEEEE. The DNA for the CDR3 is TGTGCCAGCAGCTCTCCCGGTTACGATGAGCAGTTCTTC. It encodes CASSSPGYDEQFF.

The rearrangement joins TRBV4-2 to TRBJ2-2, with D possibly TRBD2 on 5 matching bases. The V and J ends lost 0 bases and 4 bases respectively, with 12 bases between them. This CDR3 region has 16 residues. CDR1 is LGHNA, CDR2 YNFKEQ, per germline. The CDR3 region is CASSQDTGRVTGELFF. Here the CDR3 DNA reads TGTGCCAGCAGCCAAGATACGGGAAGAGTCACCGGGGAGCTGTTTTTT.

The chain links TRBV29-1 to TRBJ2-7, with TRBD1 matching 9 bases. Per germline, CDR1 SQVTM and CDR2 ANQGSEA. This CDR3 has 13 residues. Germline trimming cut 4 bases from V and 3 bases from J; bases unmatched to any gene: 4. CDR3 protein: CSVVGQGIYEQYF. The CDR3 DNA is TGCAGCGTTGTAGGACAGGGGATCTACGAGCAGTACTTC.

This clone was counted a single time. This chain uses TRBV24-1 with TRBJ2-1; 9 nucleotides agree with TRBD1. The V gene end was trimmed by 4 bases and the J gene end by 5 bases; junction bases not matched to a gene: 11. The CDR3 consists of 17 residues. Germline CDR1 reads KGHDR; CDR2 reads SFDVKD. The CDR3 protein is CATSEPGQGLTNNEQFF. CDR3 sequence (DNA): TGTGCCACCAGTGAACCCGGACAGGGGTTGACCAACAATGAGCAGTTCTTC.

The DNA of the CDR3 is TGTGCCACCAGTGACCCCGGGACAGGGGACACTGAAGCTTTCTTT. Its translation is CATSDPGTGDTEAFF. The chain recombines TRBV24-1 with TRBJ1-1; 10 positions match TRBD1. From germline, CDR1 is KGHDR and CDR2 SFDVKD. The CDR3 is made up of 15 amino acids. Germline trimming cut 4 bases from V and 3 bases from J; bases unmatched to any gene: 4.

The rearrangement joins TRBV7-9 to TRBJ2-3, with D unresolved. Germline V gene sequence: CDR1 SEHNR, CDR2 FQNEAQ (reference sequence). V lost 0 bases and J lost 6, with 7 bases in between. The CDR3 sequence is 13 residues long. CDR3 residues: CASSLARWDTQYF. The CDR3 nucleotides are TGTGCCAGCAGCTTAGCGCGGTGGGATACGCAGTATTTT.

The table lists this clone with a few counts. The V call is TRBV11-2, the J call TRBJ1-1; D ambiguous. Germline CDR1 reads SGHAT; CDR2 reads FQNNGV. CDR3 size: 14 residues. V lost 4 bases to trimming and J lost 1 base, with 10 bases between them. The CDR3 reads CASSSTEGNTEAFF. CDR3 nucleotides: TGTGCCAGCAGCTCAACAGAGGGGAACACTGAAGCTTTCTTT.

The rearrangement joins TRBV7-9 to TRBJ2-1; D is unresolved. The CDR3 runs to 15 residues. The V end lost 5 bases, the J end lost 5 bases, and 16 bases lay between the germline ends. Germline-derived CDR1 and CDR2 are SEHNR and FQNEAQ (reference sequence). The CDR3 reads CASSAPKAADNEQFF. The CDR3 DNA sequence: TGTGCCAGCAGCGCCCCGAAAGCTGCCGACAATGAGCAGTTCTTC. The variable domain in full, with the rest retrieved from reference TRBV7-9 and TRBJ2-1, is DTGVSQNPRHKITKRGQNVTFRCDPISEHNRLYWYRQTLGQGPEFLTYFQNEAQLEKSRLLSDRFSAERPKGSFSTLEIQRTEQGDSAMYLCASSAPKAADNEQFFGPGTRLTVL.

This clone has just one count. The chain employs TRBV3-1 (or the pseudogene TRBV3-2) and TRBJ1-6, with 8 bases fitting TRBD1. J gave up 8 bases and V 1 base, and 4 bases lay outside the gene matches. Germline CDR1 reads LGHDT; CDR2 reads YNNKEL (reference sequence). The length of the CDR3 is 15 residues. CDR3: CASSQVLQGDSPLHF. CDR3 coding DNA: TGTGCCAGCAGCCAAGTTTTACAGGGGGATTCACCCCTCCACTTT.

As DNA, the CDR3 is TGTGCCAGCTGGATCGGGGGGGCCGGGACAGATACGCAGTATTTT. It encodes CASWIGGAGTDTQYF. This chain uses TRBV28 with TRBJ2-3; TRBD2 aligns across 8 bases. J lost 3 bases, V lost 8 bases, and 10 bases had no gene match. The CDR3 has 15 residues. The germline gives CDR1 MDHEN, CDR2 SYDVKM.

This clone was found once. The chain carries TRBV5-5 and TRBJ1-1; D is uncertain. Germline loops: CDR1 SGHKS, CDR2 YYEKEE (reference sequence). V lost 0 bases, J lost 3 bases, and 9 bases lay in between. The CDR3 has 14 residues. The chain's CDR3 is CASSLEVGHTEAFF. The CDR3 nucleotides are TGTGCCAGCAGCTTGGAAGTGGGCCACACTGAAGCTTTCTTT.

The chain combines TRBV27 with TRBJ2-5; a weak D match, TRBD2 (6 bases). This CDR3 is 14 amino acids long. V dropped 1 base and J dropped 3 bases, with 9 bases sitting between them. Germline lookup yields CDR1 MNHEY and CDR2 SMNVEV (reference sequence). CDR3 coding DNA: TGTGCCAGCAGTTTATTTGGCGGGGAAGAGACCCAGTACTTC. It yields the protein CASSLFGGEETQYF.

The CDR3 protein is CASSFGQGEFF. DNA of the CDR3: TGTGCCAGCAGTTTCGGACAGGGAGAGTTCTTC. The chain joins TRBV28 to TRBJ2-1; 8 bases fit TRBD1. The CDR3 is made up of 11 amino acids. V was pared by 3 bases and J by 14 bases, with 3 bases of the junction left unmatched. CDR1 is MDHEN and CDR2 is SYDVKM in the germline V gene.

The chain employs TRBV30 and TRBJ1-5; the D gene is possibly TRBD1 (6 bases). The germline gives CDR1 GTSNPN, CDR2 SVGIG (reference sequence). V lost 0 bases and J 2 bases, leaving 14 bases between the germline ends. This CDR3 region has 16 residues. The CDR3 DNA reads TGTGCCTGGAGTGTACGGGGGGGCGAGGGCAATCAGCCCCAGCATTTT. Its protein is CAWSVRGGEGNQPQHF. Supplemented by reference TRBV30 and TRBJ1-5, the full variable domain reads SQTIHQWPATLVQPVGSPLSLECTVEGTSNPNLYWYRQAAGRGLQLLFYSVGIGQISSEVPQNLSASRPQDRQFILSSKKLLLSDSGFYLCAWSVRGGEGNQPQHFGDGTRLSIL.

V and J are TRBV28 and TRBJ2-2, with D possibly being TRBD1 (6 bases). The germline V gene has CDR1 MDHEN and CDR2 SYDVKM. The CDR3 has 17 amino acids. Trimming took off 4 bases at V and 4 bases at J, with 19 bases between the two ends. As DNA, the CDR3 is TGTGCCAGCAGTTCGATTCCCGGGACAACCATCACCGGGGAGCTGTTTTTT. Translation: CASSSIPGTTITGELFF.

The genes are TRBV18 and TRBJ1-1; tentatively, D is TRBD1 (6 bases). Trimming removed 4 bases at V and 1 base at J, with 13 bases between. Germline-derived CDR1 and CDR2 are KGHSH and LQKENI. The CDR3 runs to 15 residues. CDR3 region: CASSRGPESNTEAFF. In DNA form, the CDR3 reads TGTGCCAGCTCACGGGGGCCGGAGTCGAACACTGAAGCTTTCTTT.

The chain combines TRBV7-9 with TRBJ2-1, with a weak D call TRBD2 (5 bases). CDR3 length equals 13 residues. CDR1 is SEHNR and CDR2 is FQNEAQ in the germline V gene (reference sequence). V lost 5 bases and J 4 bases, leaving 9 bases between the germline ends. The CDR3 is CASSPRGYNEQFF. The CDR3 DNA follows: TGTGCCAGCAGCCCCCGCGGGTACAATGAGCAGTTCTTC.

The table lists this clone with a few counts. The CDR3 nucleotides read TGTGCCAGCAGCTTGACAGGGGGCAACTACGAGCAGTACTTC. Protein: CASSLTGGNYEQYF. The gene calls are TRBV11-2 and TRBJ2-7; 10 nucleotides match TRBD1. Germline CDR1 SGHAT, CDR2 FQNNGV. The CDR3 covers 14 residues. With 3 bases clipped from V and 3 bases from J, the junction kept 2 bases outside the gene matches.

This chain joins TRBV4-1 and TRBJ2-1; 7 bases align to TRBD2. Trimming removed 2 bases from V and 2 bases from J; junction bases left unmatched: 6. Germline CDR1 MGHRA, CDR2 YSYEKL. The CDR3 has 16 residues. CDR3 DNA: TGCGCCAGCAGCCAACTAGGGAGGGATACCTACAATGAGCAGTTCTTC. Its translation: CASSQLGRDTYNEQFF.